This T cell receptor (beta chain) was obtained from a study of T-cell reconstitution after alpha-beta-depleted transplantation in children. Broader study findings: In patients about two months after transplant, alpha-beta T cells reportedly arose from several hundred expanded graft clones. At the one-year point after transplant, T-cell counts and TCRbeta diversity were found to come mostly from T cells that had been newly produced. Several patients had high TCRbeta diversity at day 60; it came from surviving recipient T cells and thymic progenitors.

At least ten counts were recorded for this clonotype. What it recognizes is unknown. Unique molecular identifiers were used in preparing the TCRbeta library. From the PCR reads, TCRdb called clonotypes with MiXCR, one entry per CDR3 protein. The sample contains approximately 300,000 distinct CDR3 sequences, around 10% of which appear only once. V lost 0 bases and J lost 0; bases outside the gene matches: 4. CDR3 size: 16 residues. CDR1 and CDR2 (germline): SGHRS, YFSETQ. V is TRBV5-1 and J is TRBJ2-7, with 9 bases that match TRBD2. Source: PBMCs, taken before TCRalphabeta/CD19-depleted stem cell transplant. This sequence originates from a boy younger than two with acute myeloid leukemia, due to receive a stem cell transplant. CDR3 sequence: CASSLVASGASYEQYF. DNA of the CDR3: TGCGCCAGCAGCTTGGTGGCTAGCGGGGCCTCCTACGAGCAGTACTTC. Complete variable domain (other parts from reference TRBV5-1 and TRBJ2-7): KAGVTQTPRYLIKTRGQQVTLSCSPISGHRSVSWYQQTPGQGLQFLFEYFSETQRNKGNFPGRFSGRQFSNSRSEMNVSTLELGDSALYLCASSLVASGASYEQYFGPGTRLTVT.